The T cell receptor beta chain under discussion was sequenced for a study of blood T cells in healthy people across ages. Germline V lookup: CDR1 DFQATT, CDR2 SNEGSKA (reference sequence). Trimming took off 1 base at V and 5 bases at J, with 3 bases between the two ends. The CDR3 covers 11 residues. A sample-barcoded 5' primer and a J-beta primer mix were used in a second PCR of roughly 6 to 11 cycles. TCRdb processed the 5' RACE reads anew with MiXCR; each CDR3 protein has one entry. The repertoire consists of more than 900,000 distinct CDR3 sequences, with about 28% occurring once and the leading ten covering 10%. This clonotype was found a few times. These data were also reused for a study on T cells of mothers and their children.

This clonotype originated in a woman aged 40 to 49 in good health. The V call is TRBV20-1, the J call TRBJ1-5; D unresolved. Material: blood. CDR3 amino acids: CSARADQPQHF. The CDR3, as DNA: TGCAGTGCTAGAGCCGATCAGCCCCAGCATTTT.